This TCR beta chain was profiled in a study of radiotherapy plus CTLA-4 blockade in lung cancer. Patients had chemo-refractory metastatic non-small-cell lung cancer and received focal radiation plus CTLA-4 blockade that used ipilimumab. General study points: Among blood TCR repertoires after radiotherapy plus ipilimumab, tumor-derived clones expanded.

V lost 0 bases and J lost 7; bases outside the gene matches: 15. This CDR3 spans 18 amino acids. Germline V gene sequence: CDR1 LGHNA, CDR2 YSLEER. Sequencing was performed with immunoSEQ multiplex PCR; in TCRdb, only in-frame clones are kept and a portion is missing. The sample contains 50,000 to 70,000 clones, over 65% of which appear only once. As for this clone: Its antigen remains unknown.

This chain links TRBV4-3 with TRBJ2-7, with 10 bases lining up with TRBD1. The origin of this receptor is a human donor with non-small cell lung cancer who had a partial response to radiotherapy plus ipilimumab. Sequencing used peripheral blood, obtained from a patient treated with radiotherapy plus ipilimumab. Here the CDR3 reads CASSQDRRMGTGAREQYF. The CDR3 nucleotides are TGCGCCAGCAGCCAAGATAGGAGAATGGGGACAGGGGCTCGGGAGCAGTACTTC.